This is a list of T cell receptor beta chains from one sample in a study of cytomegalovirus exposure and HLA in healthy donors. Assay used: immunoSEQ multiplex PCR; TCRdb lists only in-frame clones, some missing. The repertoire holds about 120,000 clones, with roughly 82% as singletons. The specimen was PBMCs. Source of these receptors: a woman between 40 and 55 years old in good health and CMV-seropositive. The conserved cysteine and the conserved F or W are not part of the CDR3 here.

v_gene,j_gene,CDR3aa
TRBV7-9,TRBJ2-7,ASGRQDEQY
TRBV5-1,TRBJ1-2,ASREVSGRTSYGYT
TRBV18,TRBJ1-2,ASSHGTHDGYT
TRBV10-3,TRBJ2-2,AIRGTGSGELF
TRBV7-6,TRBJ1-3,ASSYTYRAGGRNTIY
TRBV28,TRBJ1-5,ASSLIGQGDQPQH
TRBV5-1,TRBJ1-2,ASSPNTGTGSAGYT
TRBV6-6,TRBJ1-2,ASSLDRSYGYT
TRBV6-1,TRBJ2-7,ASSDRVGEQY
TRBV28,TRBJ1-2,ASSLGQGNYGYT
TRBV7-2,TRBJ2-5,ASSSPGLAGGRSETQY
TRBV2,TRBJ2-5,ASSLHRKETQY
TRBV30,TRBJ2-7,AGDREWEQY
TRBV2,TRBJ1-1,ASGVGANTEAF
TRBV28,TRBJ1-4,ASSGDRENEKLF
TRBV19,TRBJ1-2,ASSIAGRGHGYT
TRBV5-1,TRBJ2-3,ASSFRGGALDTQY
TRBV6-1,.,ASSDMRQGNEQY
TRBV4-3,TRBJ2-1,ASSQDETSGYNEQF
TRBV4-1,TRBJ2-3,ASSQDLDTQY
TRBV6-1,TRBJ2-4,ASSDVARNIQY
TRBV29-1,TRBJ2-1,SGRYRDTYNEQF
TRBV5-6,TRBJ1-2,ASITPGGNGYT
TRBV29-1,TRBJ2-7,SVLFTESSYEQY
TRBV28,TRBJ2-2,ASSVRAPGELF
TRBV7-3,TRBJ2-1,ASSPHGGFYEQF
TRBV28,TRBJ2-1,ASGQGRYNEQF
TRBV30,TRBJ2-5,AWNPEGAWGRTQY